These 20 T cell receptor beta chains were sequenced from one sample in a study of CD8+CD57+ T cells in acquired aplastic anemia. CD8+CD57+ cell expansion, shown by flow cytometry, had occurred in the patients selected for sequencing. TCR beta VDJ and CDR3 were profiled, and genomic DNA was the template. TCRdb redid the calling of the reads with MiXCR, one entry per CDR3 protein. The sample shows about 150,000 distinct CDR3 sequences, approximately 52% of them seen only once. Sequences were obtained from sorted CD4+, CD8+, or CD8+CD57+ T cells (not recorded which) from PBMCs. These TCRs come from a human donor with aplastic anemia.

This chain connects TRBV2 to TRBJ1-5, with D tentatively TRBD1 (5 bases). Trimming took off 8 bases at V and 9 bases at J, with 17 bases between the two ends. The germline V gene encodes CDR1 SNHLY and CDR2 FYNNEI. This CDR3 is 13 amino acids long. CDR3 protein: CASGARQSLPQHF. As DNA, the CDR3 is TGTGCCAGCGGCGCCCGACAGTCACTGCCCCAGCATTTT.

The chain joins TRBV7-9 to TRBJ1-1, with 9 bases aligning to TRBD1. The CDR3 is 13 residues long. The V and J ends lost 5 bases and 4 bases, in that order; junction bases with no gene match: 2. Germline V gene data show CDR1 as SEHNR and CDR2 as FQNEAQ (reference sequence). This chain's CDR3 is CASSGTGSTEAFF. The CDR3 DNA follows: TGTGCCAGCAGCGGGACAGGGAGCACTGAAGCTTTCTTT.

The chain recombines TRBV10-3 with TRBJ2-7; either TRBD1 or TRBD2 may supply D (7 bases each). Germline loops: CDR1 ENHRY, CDR2 SYGVKD. CDR3 length equals 15 residues. V shed 10 bases and J shed 1 base, with 20 bases lying between them. The CDR3 region has the DNA TGTGCCACAAATCCTCAGGGGGGGGGTTCCTACGAGCAGTACTTC. Encoded protein: CATNPQGGGSYEQYF.

This clonotype turned up a few times. The CDR3 coding sequence is TGTGCCAGCACCGTTAGTGTCCGGGAAGTCCAAGAGACCCAGTACTTC. Translated, it gives CASTVSVREVQETQYF. The chain carries TRBV5-5 and TRBJ2-5; perhaps TRBD2 as D (5 bases). This CDR3 has 16 residues. Looked up from germline, CDR1 is SGHKS and CDR2 is YYEKEE (reference sequence). Trimming took off 6 bases at V and 1 base at J, with 19 bases between the two ends. The whole variable domain, filled in from reference TRBV5-5 and TRBJ2-5, reads DAGVTQSPTHLIKTRGQQVTLRCSPISGHKSVSWYQQVLGQGPQFIFQYYEKEERGRGNFPDRFSARQFPNYSSELNVNALLLGDSALYLCASTVSVREVQETQYFGPGTRLLVL.

V and J are TRBV7-2 and TRBJ2-2; no definite D call. CDR1 is SGHTA, CDR2 FQGNSA, per germline. There are 13 residues in the CDR3. V lost 3 bases and J 7 bases, leaving 9 bases between the germline ends. The DNA for the CDR3 is TGTGCCAGCAGCTTCCTTGGGCTCGGGGAGCTGTTTTTT. Its translation: CASSFLGLGELFF.

The CDR3 DNA reads as TGTGCCAGCAGTTACTCGGGCAGCGGGGCGAATTCACCCCTCCACTTT. It codes for CASSYSGSGANSPLHF. The chain has TRBV6-5 and TRBJ1-6; D may be TRBD1 (5 bases). CDR1 MNHEY and CDR2 SVGAGI come from the germline V gene. The CDR3 has 16 amino acids. Trimming took off 0 bases at V and 7 bases at J, with 13 bases between the two ends.

This chain joins TRBV20-1 and TRBJ1-2; D is uncertain. Germline loops: CDR1 DFQATT, CDR2 SNEGSKA (reference sequence). V was trimmed by 3 bases and J by 6 bases, leaving 8 bases between them. This CDR3 has 11 amino acids. CDR3 in DNA: TGCAGTGCTAGGGGTGTCGATGGCTACACCTTC. Translation: CSARGVDGYTF.

V usage is TRBV12-3 or TRBV12-4 and J usage is TRBJ2-5; no definite D call. Trimming cost V 6 bases and J 5 bases, with 10 bases left between them. The CDR3 is made up of 12 amino acids. The CDR3 reads CASRTYGETQYF. Here the CDR3 DNA reads TGTGCCAGCAGGACGTATGGGGAGACCCAGTACTTC.

This clonotype occurred many times. The V gene is TRBV5-5, the J gene TRBJ2-1; the D gene could be TRBD1 or TRBD2 (5 bases each). The CDR3 covers 13 residues. Trimming removed 3 bases from V and 8 bases from J, with 12 bases in between. CDR1 SGHKS and CDR2 YYEKEE come from the germline V gene (reference sequence). The CDR3 sequence: CASSSMRGHEQFF. CDR3 nucleotides: TGTGCCAGCAGCTCCATGAGGGGACATGAGCAGTTCTTC.

The chain is built from TRBV6-2 or TRBV6-3 and TRBJ1-5; TRBD1 matches at 8 bases. CDR1 is MNHEY, CDR2 SVGEGT, per germline. Trimming at V came to 4 bases and at J to 3 bases, leaving 11 bases not matched to a gene. The CDR3 sequence is 17 residues long. The CDR3 loop reads CASSSTGTGFPNQPQHF. The CDR3, as DNA: TGTGCCAGCAGTTCCACCGGGACAGGTTTTCCCAATCAGCCCCAGCATTTT.

As concerns this clonotype: Mismatch with germline at one junction end may stem from a read error. The rearrangement joins TRBV20-1 to TRBJ2-5; 8 bases are a match to TRBD2. Looked up from germline, CDR1 is DFQATT and CDR2 is SNEGSKA (reference sequence). CDR3 size: 15 residues. The chain's CDR3 is CSAPVASGPQESQYF. The CDR3 DNA follows: TGCAGTGCCCCGGTGGCTAGCGGGCCACAAGAGTCCCAGTACTTC.

V usage is TRBV24-1 and J usage is TRBJ1-5; D may be TRBD1 (5 bases). CDR1 and CDR2 (germline): KGHDR, SFDVKD. The CDR3 consists of 13 residues. The ends were cut back, 8 bases at V and 6 bases at J, with 13 bases in the middle. In DNA form, the CDR3 reads TGTGCCACCAACCAGGGTTCGGGTCAGCCCCAGCATTTT. Translated: CATNQGSGQPQHF.

This clonotype was seen ten or more times. The J gene is TRBJ2-1, the V gene TRBV10-2; D gene ambiguous. V was pared by 2 bases and J by 5 bases, with 19 bases between. Germline loops: CDR1 WSHSY, CDR2 SAAADI. This CDR3 is 17 amino acids long. The CDR3 sequence: CASSEMGAANGHNEQFF. The CDR3 coding sequence is TGCGCCAGCAGTGAGATGGGCGCGGCAAATGGGCACAATGAGCAGTTCTTC.

J is TRBJ2-5 and V is TRBV7-2; TRBD2 might be the D (5 bases). This CDR3 contains 16 residues. Trimming took off 2 bases at V and 6 bases at J, with 19 bases between the two ends. Germline loops: CDR1 SGHTA, CDR2 FQGNSA. The CDR3 reads CASSLIAGGQGKTQYF. Here the CDR3 DNA reads TGTGCCAGCAGCTTAATCGCGGGTGGCCAAGGAAAGACCCAGTACTTC. The full variable domain, with the rest looked up from reference TRBV7-2 and TRBJ2-5, is GAGVSQSPSNKVTEKGKDVELRCDPISGHTALYWYRQSLGQGLEFLIYFQGNSAPDKSGLPSDRFSAERTGGSVSTLTIQRTQQEDSAVYLCASSLIAGGQGKTQYFGPGTRLLVL.

This clonotype was seen at least ten times. This chain uses TRBV19 with TRBJ2-1; D is unclear. The V gene's germline CDR1 is LNHDA and CDR2 SQIVND (reference sequence). CDR3 length: 12 amino acids. Trimming removed 3 bases at V and 6 bases at J, with 6 bases between. CDR3 DNA sequence: TGTGCCAGTAGTATCGGTCCCAATGAGCAGTTCTTC. Its translation: CASSIGPNEQFF.

This clonotype was observed many times. V gene TRBV12-5 combines with J gene TRBJ2-6, with unresolved D. The CDR3 is 15 amino acids. The germline gives CDR1 LGHNT, CDR2 FRNRAP. The V end lost 7 bases, the J end lost 1 base, and 11 bases lay between the germline ends. The DNA for the CDR3 is TGTGCTAGTGCCCTTATGGGGTCTGGGGCCAACGTCCTGACTTTC. Encoded protein: CASALMGSGANVLTF.

This rearrangement joins TRBV24-1 to TRBJ2-1; no clear D gene. CDR1 KGHDR and CDR2 SFDVKD come from the germline V gene. V lost 4 bases and J 6 bases, leaving 9 bases between the germline ends. CDR3 length: 13 amino acids. The CDR3 loop is CATSEEDLNEQFF. The CDR3 DNA reads as TGTGCCACCAGTGAAGAGGATCTCAATGAGCAGTTCTTC.

The chain combines TRBV5-1 with TRBJ2-3; D ambiguous. Trimming removed 5 bases from V and 2 bases from J, with 12 bases in between. Germline values: CDR1 SGHRS, CDR2 YFSETQ. The CDR3 runs 14 residues. CDR3 DNA sequence: TGCGCCAGCAGTCGGACCGGAAACACAGATACGCAGTATTTT. This encodes CASSRTGNTDTQYF. The full variable domain, its missing parts supplied by reference TRBV5-1 and TRBJ2-3, is KAGVTQTPRYLIKTRGQQVTLSCSPISGHRSVSWYQQTPGQGLQFLFEYFSETQRNKGNFPGRFSGRQFSNSRSEMNVSTLELGDSALYLCASSRTGNTDTQYFGPGTRLTVL.

This clonotype appeared many times. The CDR3 nucleotides are TGCAGTGCTAGAGTCGTAAAGGTGAACACTGAAGCTTTCTTT. Translating it yields CSARVVKVNTEAFF. This chain uses TRBV20-1 with TRBJ1-1; D is ambiguous. V lost 1 base, J lost 0 bases, and 9 bases lay in between. The CDR3 contains 14 residues. Per germline, CDR1 DFQATT and CDR2 SNEGSKA (reference sequence).

This chain links TRBV2 with TRBJ1-2, with D possibly TRBD1 on 6 matching bases. Trimming shortened V by 1 base and J by 8 bases, and 17 bases separated the two germline ends. The CDR3 runs to 15 residues. Germline V CDR1 and CDR2: SNHLY, FYNNEI. DNA of the CDR3: TGTGCCAGCAGTGAAGGGGCCGGGACACGGTGGGGCTACACCTTC. This codes for CASSEGAGTRWGYTF.